Listed below are T cell receptor beta chains from one sample, sequenced in a study of CD8 T cell repertoires and HIV-1 epitope variants. This table comes from immunoSEQ multiplex PCR, and its TCRdb copy is limited to in-frame clones, with some not included. The sample contains about 5,600 clones, around 71% of which appear only once. For these receptors, no antigen is known. Sequencing was done on a sample of cultured CD8+ T cells derived from PBMCs. All receptors come from a male donor with HIV. Both conserved end residues are part of each CDR3. The D gene is left open where the match is weak. Some rows have no size entry. The others give once, few or many, or a class for an expanded clone.

once | TRBD2 | TRBJ2-1 | 16 | TRBV5-1 | CASSFVSGGLYNEQFF | TGCGCCAGCAGCTTTGTCAGCGGGGGGCTCTACAATGAGCAGTTCTTC
NA | NA | TRBJ1-1 | 13 | TRBV29-1 | CSVVLPGAKEAFF | TGCAGCGTTGTGTTACCGGGGGCTAAAGAAGCTTTCTTT
few | NA | TRBJ1-6 | 16 | TRBV15 | CATSRLPRPNNSPLHF | TGTGCCACCAGCAGATTACCTCGACCAAATAATTCACCCCTCCACTTT
few | NA | TRBJ1-1 | 11 | TRBV5-6 | CASSLSTEAFF | TGTGCCAGCAGCTTGAGCACTGAAGCTTTCTTT
NA | TRBD2 | TRBJ2-1 | 14 | TRBV30 | CAWREPGLAHEQFF | TGTGCCTGGAGGGAACCGGGACTAGCTCATGAGCAGTTCTTC
NA | NA | TRBJ1-1 | 14 | TRBV30 | CAWSGGAGNTEAFF | TGTGCCTGGAGCGGGGGAGCGGGGAACACTGAAGCTTTCTTT
few | TRBD1 | TRBJ2-1 | 15 | TRBV28 | CASSSVQGDYNEQFF | TGTGCCAGCAGTTCCGTCCAGGGGGATTACAATGAGCAGTTCTTC
few | NA | TRBJ2-1 | 13 | TRBV7-9 | CASSTTGYNEQFF | TGTGCCAGCAGCACCACAGGTTACAATGAGCAGTTCTTC
NA | NA | TRBJ2-1 | 13 | TRBV9 | CASSVDGAGEQFF | TGTGCCAGCAGCGTAGACGGGGCGGGGGAGCAGTTCTTC
NA | TRBD1 | TRBJ2-7 | 16 | TRBV5-1 | CASSLDGDRGLGEQYF | TGCGCCAGCAGCTTGGATGGGGACAGGGGGTTGGGCGAGCAGTACTTC
NA | NA | TRBJ1-1 | 15 | TRBV5-6 | CASSRDIPGDTEAFF | TGTGCCAGCAGCCGCGATATCCCTGGCGACACTGAAGCTTTCTTT
NA | NA | TRBJ2-5 | 14 | TRBV7-2 | CASSLSLGQETQYF | TGTGCCAGCAGCTTATCGCTGGGGCAAGAGACCCAGTACTTC
NA | NA | TRBJ2-7 | 15 | TRBV19 | CASSVTGHGGYEQYF | TGTGCCAGTAGCGTGACAGGTCACGGAGGCTACGAGCAGTACTTC
NA | NA | TRBJ1-1 | 13 | TRBV5-5 | CASREDLNTEAFF | TGTGCCAGCAGAGAAGACTTGAACACTGAAGCTTTCTTT
large | NA | TRBJ1-2 | 16 | TRBV5-6 | CASSPWPVELDYGYTF | TGTGCCAGCAGCCCTTGGCCGGTAGAATTGGACTATGGCTACACCTTC
NA | NA | TRBJ2-2 | 13 | TRBV28 | CASSFNGGGELFF | TGTGCCAGCAGTTTTAATGGGGGCGGGGAGCTGTTTTTT
NA | NA | TRBJ2-2 | 14 | TRBV13 | CASTRGTNTGELFF | TGTGCCAGCACTCGGGGGACGAACACCGGGGAGCTGTTTTTT
NA | NA | TRBJ2-7 | 12 | TRBV5-1 | CASRGGLNEQYF | TGCGCCAGCAGGGGGGGGCTAAACGAGCAGTACTTC
few | TRBD1 | TRBJ1-2 | 16 | TRBV15 | CATSRDSGGAQDGYTF | TGTGCCACCAGCAGAGATTCAGGGGGGGCGCAGGATGGCTACACCTTC
NA | NA | TRBJ2-7 | 12 | TRBV4-1 | CASSQGGHEQYF | TGCGCCAGCAGCCAAGGTGGCCACGAGCAGTACTTC
NA | NA | TRBJ2-7 | 13 | TRBV28 | CASSYSVSYEQYF | TGTGCCAGCAGTTATTCTGTTTCCTACGAGCAGTACTTC
NA | NA | TRBJ2-6 | 18 | TRBV18 | CASSPPVGAATGANVLTF | TGTGCCAGCTCACCACCGGTAGGGGCGGCGACTGGGGCCAACGTCCTGACTTTC
NA | NA | TRBJ2-3 | 15 | TRBV5-6 | CASSSNREPTDTQYF | TGTGCCAGCAGCTCTAACAGGGAACCCACAGATACGCAGTATTTT
NA | TRBD2 | TRBJ2-5 | 18 | TRBV7-6 | CASSYLPGGLAGSETQYF | TGTGCCAGCAGCTACTTACCGGGGGGACTAGCGGGGTCAGAGACCCAGTACTTC
NA | NA | TRBJ2-7 | 12 | TRBV7-9 | CASRGVSYEQYF | TGTGCCAGCAGAGGGGTTTCCTACGAGCAGTACTTC
few | TRBD1 | TRBJ1-2 | 18 | TRBV29-1 | CSVDSRGDTGGENYGYTF | TGCAGCGTTGATTCGAGGGGGGATACAGGGGGCGAGAACTATGGCTACACCTTC
NA | NA | TRBJ1-1 | 13 | TRBV5-4 | CASSLGTNTEAFF | TGTGCCAGCAGCTTGGGGACGAACACTGAAGCTTTCTTT
few | NA | TRBJ1-1 | 13 | TRBV9 | CASSGGTDTEAFF | TGTGCCAGCAGCGGCGGCACGGACACTGAAGCTTTCTTT
NA | TRBD1 | TRBJ2-2 | 15 | TRBV5-6 | CASSSRQGNTGELFF | TGTGCCAGCAGCAGTCGACAGGGGAACACCGGGGAGCTGTTTTTT
medium-sized | NA | TRBJ1-2 | 13 | TRBV19 | CASSIDHRAGYTF | TGTGCCAGTAGTATAGATCACAGGGCCGGCTACACCTTC
NA | TRBD1 | TRBJ2-1 | 12 | TRBV27 | CASSFHRGEQFF | TGTGCCAGCAGTTTCCACAGGGGTGAGCAGTTCTTC
once | TRBD2 | TRBJ2-1 | 15 | TRBV2 | CASSEAGGQYNEQFF | TGTGCCAGCAGTGAAGCGGGAGGGCAATACAATGAGCAGTTCTTC
NA | TRBD1 | TRBJ2-3 | 18 | TRBV12-5 | CASGLQTGEVLGTDTQYF | TGTGCTAGTGGTTTGCAGACAGGGGAAGTTTTGGGCACAGATACGCAGTATTTT
NA | NA | TRBJ2-4 | 15 | TRBV6-1 | CASSDLVVGKNIQYF | TGTGCCAGCAGTGACCTCGTAGTGGGCAAAAACATTCAGTACTTC
NA | TRBD1 | TRBJ2-7 | 13 | TRBV4-3 | CASSPRTGFEQYF | TGCGCCAGCAGCCCGCGGACAGGGTTCGAGCAGTACTTC
NA | NA | TRBJ2-1 | 14 | TRBV28 | CASSYDRGYNEQFF | TGTGCCAGCTCCTATGACCGGGGATACAATGAGCAGTTCTTC
NA | NA | TRBJ1-1 | 15 | TRBV7-9 | CASSLPVGPYTEAFF | TGTGCCAGCAGCTTACCTGTGGGCCCTTACACTGAAGCTTTCTTT
NA | NA | TRBJ2-1 | 15 | TRBV28 | CASTSPILASNEQFF | TGTGCCAGCACCTCTCCCATATTGGCTTCGAATGAGCAGTTCTTC
NA | NA | TRBJ2-3 | 16 | TRBV5-6 | CASSLTQDYSTDTQYF | TGTGCCAGCAGCTTGACACAGGACTATAGCACAGATACGCAGTATTTT
NA | NA | TRBJ2-7 | 16 | TRBV7-8 | CASSSPWERNSYEQYF | TGTGCCAGCAGCTCCCCTTGGGAGCGGAACTCCTACGAGCAGTACTTC
NA | NA | TRBJ1-2 | 19 | TRBV28 | CASSLFALSPQSPNYGYTF | TGTGCCAGCAGTTTATTCGCCCTTAGCCCACAGTCTCCTAACTATGGCTACACCTTC
once | NA | TRBJ2-3 | 15 | TRBV21-1 | CASSSSGSGTDTQYF | TGTGCCAGCAGTTCTAGCGGATCGGGCACAGATACGCAGTATTTT
NA | TRBD2 | TRBJ2-7 | 16 | TRBV28 | CASSVPTSGNLYEQYF | TGTGCCAGCAGCGTACCCACTAGCGGGAATCTTTACGAGCAGTACTTC
NA | NA | TRBJ1-2 | 13 | TRBV7-9 | CASSSDGRVGYTF | TGTGCCAGCAGCTCGGACGGGAGAGTGGGCTACACCTTC
few | NA | TRBJ2-7 | 14 | TRBV5-1 | CASSFGTESYEQYF | TGCGCCAGCAGCTTTGGGACGGAATCCTACGAGCAGTACTTC
NA | NA | TRBJ2-2 | 15 | TRBV10-3 | CAISENLGVTGELFF | TGTGCCATCAGTGAAAATCTAGGCGTTACCGGGGAGCTGTTTTTT